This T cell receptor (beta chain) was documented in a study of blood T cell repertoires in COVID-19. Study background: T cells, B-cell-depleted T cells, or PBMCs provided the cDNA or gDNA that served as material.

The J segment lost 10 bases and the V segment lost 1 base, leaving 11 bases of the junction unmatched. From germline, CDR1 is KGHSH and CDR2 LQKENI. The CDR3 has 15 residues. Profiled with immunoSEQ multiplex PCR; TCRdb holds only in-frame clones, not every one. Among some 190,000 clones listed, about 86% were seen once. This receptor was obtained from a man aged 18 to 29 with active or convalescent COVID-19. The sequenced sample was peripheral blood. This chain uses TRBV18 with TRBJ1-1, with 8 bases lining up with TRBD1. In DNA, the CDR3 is TGTGCCAGCTCACCACAGCAGACAGGGGCGATGGGAGCTTTCTTT. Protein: CASSPQQTGAMGAFF. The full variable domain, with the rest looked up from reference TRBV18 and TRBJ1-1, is NAGVMQNPRHLVRRRGQEARLRCSPMKGHSHVYWYRQLPEEGLKFMVYLQKENIIDESGMPKERFSAEFPKEGPSILRIQQVVRGDSAAYFCASSPQQTGAMGAFFGQGTRLTVV.